Sequencing of this TCR beta chain was carried out in a study of early T cells in non-severe SARS-CoV-2 infection (dated by TCRdb to the early 2020s). Describing the broader study: Because TCR sequencing was done on bulk RNA from unsorted whole blood, the alpha and beta chains could not be paired. On the study overall, not on this receptor specifically: Matching against VDJdb was skewed toward anti-spike CD8 responses, likely underestimated virus-specific expansions, and missed private and CD4 specificities.

A case-control design nested within a healthcare worker cohort in London, UK, was used, with weekly nasopharyngeal swab PCR tests and blood sampling performed. Healthcare workers were recruited during the week of the UK lockdown, between 23 and 31 March 2020, and followed weekly for up to roughly 15 weeks. From a lookup of the germline V gene, CDR1 and CDR2 are MNHEY and SVGEGT. The CDR3 numbers 14 residues from cysteine through phenylalanine. The read is trimmed to its CDR3 DNA, 42 bases read in frame from base 1. A word on this clonotype: Its antigen is still unknown. At one end the junction does not follow the germline gene, possibly because of a read error.

The protocol used for the library was 5' RACE. Data came from a NextSeq 500. In the TCR library protocol, unique molecular identifiers were attached to individual cDNA molecules to correct for PCR bias and sequencing error. TCR alpha and beta chains were both sequenced, and the abundances of alpha and beta sequences in each sample were closely correlated with each other. As for the authors' bioinformatics: V gene, J gene and CDR3 annotation of TCR sequences was performed with Decombinator V4. Expanded TCRs were defined as changing significantly between any two time points under a Poisson model with p below 0.0001. TCR abundances were normalised to the total number of TCRs sequenced per sample and were expressed as counts per million. TRAV1-2 paired with TRAJ12, TRAJ20 or TRAJ33 defined MAIT TCRs, while TRAV10 paired with TRAJ18 defined iNKT TCRs. VDJdb, accessed 1 November 2021, was searched for CMV, EBV and SARS-CoV-2 annotated TCRs, excluding TCRs annotated for multiple antigens. The raw public data were reprocessed by TCRdb itself: fastp quality trimming at Q25, MiXCR clonotype calling, in-frame beta chains only. Each CDR3 protein appears once, grouped with its most common genes and DNA. These V and J calls rely on TCRdb rather than the paper's analysis. The sample table records about 83,000 distinct CDR3 sequences; approximately 13% of these occur just once. Of the sample, about 6% is held by the ten largest clones.

Sample: whole blood. Here the chain combines TRBV6-2 or TRBV6-3 and TRBJ2-1; 7 junctional bases match TRBD2. The clonotype originates from an adult who was a healthcare worker with PCR-confirmed SARS-CoV-2 infection or an uninfected control (not recorded which). The nucleotide sequence is TGCACCAGCGGCGAGCTAGCGGAGTACAATGAGCAGTTCTTC. Protein translation: CTSGELAEYNEQFF.